This T cell receptor beta chain appears in the sequencing data of a study of blood T cell dynamics during melanoma immunotherapy. TCRdb keeps only in-frame clones here, not all; method: immunoSEQ multiplex PCR. The sample carries about 10,000 clones, approximately 90% recorded once. This clone was seen a single time. This sample's time point: pre-treatment baseline. V was trimmed by 4 bases and J by 2 bases, leaving 18 bases between them. This CDR3 contains 16 residues. Germline V gene data show CDR1 as MNHEY and CDR2 as SMNVEV (reference sequence). The genes are TRBV27 and TRBJ2-7; D is possibly TRBD1 (6 bases). This sequence was found in a human donor with melanoma. The sample consisted of blood, taken from a patient treated with checkpoint blockade. The CDR3 DNA sequence: TGTGCCAGCAGTTCCACAACAGGGTTAGGCGCCTACGAGCAGTACTTC. Translation: CASSSTTGLGAYEQYF.